This TCR beta chain emerged from a study of radiation and T cells in renal cell carcinoma. Study overall: Nephrectomy followed 15 Gy stereotactic body radiation by 4 weeks.

Time point: baseline pretreatment blood. Treatment meaning: 15 Gy SBRT to primary tumor, nephrectomy 4 weeks later. The tumor was a clear cell renal cell carcinoma. Produced via immunoSEQ multiplex PCR; TCRdb's table is partial and in-frame only. The top ten clones hold around 3% of a sample with more than 95,000 clones, roughly four fifths of them seen once. The study's findings and limits: Top tumor clonotypes rose in blood 2 weeks post-radiation, then contracted. No pretreatment tumor biopsies were available for baseline clonotypes.

On this clone itself: Its target is unknown.

This CDR3 is built from 13 residues. V lost 6 bases to trimming and J lost 3 bases; unmatched junction nucleotides: 3. Per the germline V gene, CDR1 is SEHNR and CDR2 is FQNEAQ (reference sequence). The J gene is TRBJ1-2, the V gene TRBV7-9; 8 bases fit TRBD1. The clonotype originates from a woman aged 55-70 years with renal cell carcinoma. The material sequenced was blood, taken from a patient whose treatment included radiotherapy and nephrectomy. The CDR3: CASRLTGDYGYTF. In DNA form, the CDR3 reads TGTGCCAGCAGACTGACAGGGGACTATGGCTACACCTTC.